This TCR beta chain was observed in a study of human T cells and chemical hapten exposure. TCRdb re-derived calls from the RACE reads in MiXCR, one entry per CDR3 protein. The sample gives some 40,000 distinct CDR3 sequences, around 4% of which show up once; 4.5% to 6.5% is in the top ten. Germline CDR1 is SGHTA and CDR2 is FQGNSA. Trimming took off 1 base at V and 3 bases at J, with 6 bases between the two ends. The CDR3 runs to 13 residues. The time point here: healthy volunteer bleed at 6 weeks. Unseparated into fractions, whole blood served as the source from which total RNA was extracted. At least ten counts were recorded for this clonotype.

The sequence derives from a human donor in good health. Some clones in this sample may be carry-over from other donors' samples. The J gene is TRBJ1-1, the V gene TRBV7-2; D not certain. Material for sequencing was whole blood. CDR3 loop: CASSLDVDTEAFF. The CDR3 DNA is TGTGCCAGCAGCTTAGACGTGGACACTGAAGCTTTCTTT.